This T cell receptor (beta chain) was profiled in a study of T cell changes during pregnancy in multiple sclerosis. Produced via immunoSEQ multiplex PCR; TCRdb's table is partial and in-frame only. The sample shows 40,000 to 45,000 clones, around 92% of them seen only once. Between the trimmed V and J ends, which lost 8 bases and 3 bases, there was a span of 14 bases. The CDR3 contains 13 residues. Germline V gene lookup returns CDR1 MDHEN and CDR2 SYDVKM. This chain links TRBV28 with TRBJ2-7; TRBD2 is a possible D gene (6 bases). The clonotype originates from a female donor with multiple sclerosis, enrolled in a pregnancy study. The material sequenced was peripheral blood. CDR3: CASDIVGGYEQYF. In DNA, the CDR3 is TGTGCCAGCGATATCGTGGGGGGCTACGAGCAGTACTTC.